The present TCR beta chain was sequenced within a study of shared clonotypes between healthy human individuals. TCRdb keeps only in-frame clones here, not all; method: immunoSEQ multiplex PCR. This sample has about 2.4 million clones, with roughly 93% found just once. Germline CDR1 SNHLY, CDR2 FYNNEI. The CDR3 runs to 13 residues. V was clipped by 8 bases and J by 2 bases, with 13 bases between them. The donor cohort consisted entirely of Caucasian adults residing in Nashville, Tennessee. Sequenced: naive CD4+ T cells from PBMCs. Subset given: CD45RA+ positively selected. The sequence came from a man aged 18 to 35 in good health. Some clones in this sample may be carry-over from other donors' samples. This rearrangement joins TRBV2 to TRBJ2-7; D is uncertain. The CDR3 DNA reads TGTGCCAGCGGTTCGAACGGCCCCTACGAGCAGTACTTC. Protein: CASGSNGPYEQYF.